A selection of T cell receptor beta chains follows, all from one sample in a study of blood T cell repertoires in COVID-19. Clones were read by immunoSEQ multiplex PCR, and TCRdb kept only the in-frame ones, dropping some. The data hold nearly 45,000 clones, with over 70% observed a single time. The sequencing sample was made of peripheral blood. The receptors originated from a man in his 70s with acute or convalescent COVID-19. The CDR3 runs from the conserved cysteine through the conserved F or W. The D gene is left open where the match is weak. The size of a clone is reported for some rows only, either as once, few or many, or as a class for expanded clones.

TRBV5-1	TRBJ2-3	NA	TRBD2	CASTPLGGGRSDTQYF	TGCGCCAGCACCCCGCTGGGCGGGGGAAGATCAGATACGCAGTATTTT
TRBV18	TRBJ1-1	few	TRBD1	CASSPTTGVNTEAFF	TGTGCCAGCTCACCAACGACAGGGGTAAACACTGAAGCTTTCTTT
TRBV10-1	TRBJ1-6	NA	TRBD1	CASSKNRGSYNSPLHF	TGCGCCAGCAGCAAGAACAGGGGGTCCTATAATTCACCCCTCCACTTT
TRBV18	TRBJ1-1	NA	NA	CASSPSGLNTEAFF	TGTGCCAGCTCACCTTCAGGGCTGAACACTGAAGCTTTCTTT
TRBV5-5	TRBJ2-5	NA	NA	CASSQGQGQETQYF	TGTGCCAGCAGCCAAGGGCAGGGTCAAGAGACCCAGTACTTC
TRBV27	TRBJ1-1	NA	NA	CASSFLQGKTEAFF	TGTGCCAGCAGTTTTTTACAGGGTAAAACTGAAGCTTTCTTT
TRBV6-2/TRBV6-3	TRBJ2-1	NA	TRBD1	CASSRSGTGGGYNEQFF	TGTGCCAGCAGTAGATCCGGGACAGGGGGCGGCTACAATGAGCAGTTCTTC
TRBV4-3	TRBJ1-5	NA	TRBD1	CASSQDTGVNQPQHF	TGCGCCAGCAGCCAAGATACAGGGGTGAATCAGCCCCAGCATTTT
TRBV5-1	TRBJ2-1	NA	TRBD2	CASSLDGGGNEQFF	TGCGCCAGCAGCTTGGATGGCGGGGGCAATGAGCAGTTCTTC
TRBV7-2	TRBJ2-3	NA	NA	CASSPTVDTQYF	TGTGCCAGCAGCCCCACTGTGGATACGCAGTATTTT
TRBV12-5	TRBJ1-1	NA	NA	CASGEIEAFF	TGTGCTAGTGGGGAGATTGAAGCTTTCTTT
TRBV5-4	TRBJ1-6	NA	NA	CASSLDIYNSPLHF	TGTGCCAGCAGCCTGGACATCTATAATTCACCCCTCCACTTT
TRBV9	TRBJ2-2	NA	TRBD1	CASSVAPGQGGTGELFF	TGTGCCAGCAGCGTAGCTCCGGGACAGGGAGGAACCGGGGAGCTGTTTTTT
TRBV18	TRBJ2-6	NA	TRBD1	CASSPTTGPRSGANVLTF	TGTGCCAGCTCACCTACGACAGGGCCGCGCTCTGGGGCCAACGTCCTGACTTTC
TRBV4-2	TRBJ1-1	NA	TRBD1	CASSQTGTGATEAFF	TGTGCCAGCAGCCAAACCGGGACAGGGGCCACTGAAGCTTTCTTT
TRBV7-3	TRBJ2-2	NA	NA	CASSSQGTGELFF	TGTGCCAGCAGCTCACAGGGTACCGGGGAGCTGTTTTTT
TRBV9	TRBJ1-2	NA	TRBD1	CASSETSGQGPFRYGYTF	TGTGCCAGCAGTGAAACCTCGGGACAGGGACCTTTTCGCTATGGCTACACCTTC
TRBV7-9	TRBJ1-4	NA	TRBD1	CASSTGTGDEKLFF	TGTGCCAGCAGCACCGGGACAGGGGATGAAAAACTGTTTTTT
TRBV18	TRBJ1-1	NA	NA	CASSPPPAAGNTEAFF	TGTGCCAGCTCACCACCTCCAGCGGCGGGGAACACTGAAGCTTTCTTT
TRBV4-2	TRBJ2-7	NA	NA	CASSQGAGMNSYEQYF	TGTGCCAGCAGCCAAGGGGCGGGAATGAACTCCTACGAGCAGTACTTC
TRBV18	TRBJ1-2	NA	NA	CASSRQNVNNYGYTF	TGTGCCAGCTCCCGACAGAACGTTAATAACTATGGCTACACCTTC
TRBV5-1	TRBJ1-4	NA	TRBD1	CASSLAGTGGGEKLFF	TGCGCCAGCAGCTTGGCCGGGACAGGGGGAGGTGAAAAACTGTTTTTT
TRBV7-8	TRBJ2-7	NA	TRBD1	CASSLGTGTYEQYF	TGTGCCAGCAGCTTAGGGACAGGGACCTACGAGCAGTACTTC
TRBV6-1	TRBJ1-4	NA	NA	CASSEGHPTNEKLFF	TGTGCCAGCAGTGAGGGACACCCAACTAATGAAAAACTGTTTTTT
TRBV10-3	TRBJ2-7	NA	NA	CAISEVQNSISYEQYF	TGTGCCATCAGTGAGGTACAGAACAGTATCTCCTACGAGCAGTACTTC
TRBV13	TRBJ1-1	NA	TRBD1	CASSLQGANTEAFF	TGTGCCAGCAGCCTACAGGGGGCGAACACTGAAGCTTTCTTT
TRBV6-5	TRBJ1-1	once	TRBD1	CASRGTGRTEAFF	TGTGCCAGCAGAGGGACAGGGAGAACTGAAGCTTTCTTT
TRBV6-5	TRBJ1-5	NA	NA	CASRPNWTGGSQHF	TGTGCCAGCAGACCCAACTGGACCGGCGGGTCCCAGCATTTT
TRBV11-1	TRBJ1-3	NA	NA	CASSPLNGNTIYF	TGTGCCAGCAGCCCACTTAACGGAAACACCATATATTTT
TRBV7-2	TRBJ1-5	NA	NA	CASGRGDQPQHF	TGTGCCAGCGGGCGGGGGGATCAGCCCCAGCATTTT
TRBV28	TRBJ1-5	NA	TRBD1	CASSPFRDSHQPQHF	TGTGCCAGCAGTCCCTTCCGGGACAGCCATCAGCCCCAGCATTTT
TRBV4-3	TRBJ1-2	NA	NA	CASSQAGTGYGYTF	TGCGCCAGCAGCCAAGCTGGAACAGGCTATGGCTACACCTTC
TRBV3-1/TRBV3-2	TRBJ1-6	NA	NA	CASSQDRGQPLHF	TGTGCCAGCAGCCAAGATCGGGGTCAACCCCTCCACTTT
TRBV18	TRBJ2-7	few	NA	CASSPRRGHEQYF	TGTGCCAGCTCACCACGACGAGGCCACGAGCAGTACTTC
TRBV30	TRBJ1-6	NA	NA	CAWSHPTANSPLHF	TGTGCCTGGAGTCATCCGACTGCTAATTCACCCCTCCACTTT
TRBV19	TRBJ2-7	few	NA	CASSVLGGEQYF	TGTGCCAGTAGTGTACTAGGGGGCGAGCAGTACTTC
TRBV4-1	TRBJ2-2	NA	TRBD1	CASSQVGQGARVNTGELFF	TGCGCCAGCAGCCAAGTGGGACAGGGGGCGCGGGTGAACACCGGGGAGCTGTTTTTT
TRBV4-2	TRBJ2-1	NA	TRBD1	CASSARQGVINNEQFF	TGTGCCAGCAGCGCCCGACAGGGGGTAATAAACAATGAGCAGTTCTTC
TRBV9	TRBJ1-3	NA	NA	CASSEQGERRNTIYF	TGTGCCAGCAGCGAACAGGGAGAGAGGCGAAACACCATATATTTT
TRBV2	TRBJ1-4	NA	NA	CASSVQFNEKLFF	TGTGCCAGCAGTGTTCAGTTTAATGAAAAACTGTTTTTT
TRBV19	TRBJ1-4	NA	NA	CASSETDSTNEKLFF	TGTGCCAGTAGTGAGACAGATTCAACTAATGAAAAACTGTTTTTT
TRBV4-3	TRBJ2-7	NA	TRBD1	CASSQETTGVPYEQYF	TGCGCCAGCAGCCAAGAGACGACAGGGGTCCCCTACGAGCAGTACTTC
TRBV29-1	TRBJ1-3	few	TRBD1	CSGGQPGNTIYF	TGCAGCGGGGGACAGCCTGGAAACACCATATATTTT
TRBV2	TRBJ2-7	NA	NA	CASSGQGQYEQYF	TGTGCCAGCAGCGGGCAGGGACAATACGAGCAGTACTTC
TRBV18	TRBJ1-1	NA	NA	CASSPTGGLNTEAFF	TGTGCCAGCTCACCAACGGGGGGCCTGAACACTGAAGCTTTCTTT
TRBV11-1	TRBJ1-2	NA	NA	CASSTQTVRGGYTF	TGTGCCAGCAGCACCCAGACGGTGCGGGGTGGCTACACCTTC
TRBV5-1	TRBJ1-1	NA	NA	CASSLEGLISEAFF	TGCGCCAGCTCCTTGGAGGGGCTTATCTCTGAAGCTTTCTTT
TRBV27	TRBJ1-5	few	NA	CASSLGRGGEPQHF	TGTGCCAGCAGTTTAGGGCGGGGGGGGGAGCCCCAGCATTTT
TRBV15	TRBJ1-6	NA	NA	CATSRDLSRGGNSPLHF	TGTGCCACCAGCAGAGATCTAAGTCGGGGGGGTAATTCACCCCTCCACTTT
TRBV30	TRBJ1-6	once	NA	CAWSVHLLVNSPLHF	TGTGCCTGGAGTGTACATCTTCTGGTTAATTCACCCCTCCACTTT
TRBV7-2	TRBJ1-1	NA	NA	CASSAQGRAEAFF	TGTGCCAGCAGCGCCCAGGGTAGGGCTGAAGCTTTCTTT
TRBV11-2	TRBJ2-6	NA	NA	CASSLVRAGANVLTF	TGTGCCAGCAGCTTAGTACGAGCAGGGGCCAACGTCCTGACTTTC
TRBV10-3	TRBJ1-1	NA	NA	CAISDVGGRGEAFF	TGTGCCATCAGTGACGTCGGCGGGCGAGGTGAAGCTTTCTTT
TRBV3-1/TRBV3-2	TRBJ2-7	NA	TRBD2	CASSQVLAGGSSYEQYF	TGTGCCAGCAGCCAAGTCCTAGCGGGGGGAAGCTCCTACGAGCAGTACTTC
TRBV5-6	TRBJ1-1	few	NA	CASTFKGGSNTEAFF	TGTGCCAGCACCTTTAAAGGGGGATCGAACACTGAAGCTTTCTTT
TRBV6-5	TRBJ1-1	NA	TRBD1	CASSPQGLGHTEAFF	TGTGCCAGCAGTCCACAGGGGTTGGGTCACACTGAAGCTTTCTTT
TRBV5-6	TRBJ1-2	NA	TRBD1	CASSLGQAYPYGYTF	TGTGCCAGCAGCCTGGGACAGGCCTATCCCTATGGCTACACCTTC
TRBV6-5	TRBJ2-7	NA	TRBD2	CASKGSGGSEQYF	TGTGCCAGCAAAGGGTCGGGCGGGAGCGAGCAGTACTTC
TRBV14	TRBJ1-1	NA	NA	CASSQAGVNTEAFF	TGTGCCAGCAGCCAAGCAGGGGTGAACACTGAAGCTTTCTTT
TRBV10-3	TRBJ1-5	NA	NA	CAISESEGLNQPQHF	TGTGCCATCAGTGAGTCAGAGGGCCTCAATCAGCCCCAGCATTTT